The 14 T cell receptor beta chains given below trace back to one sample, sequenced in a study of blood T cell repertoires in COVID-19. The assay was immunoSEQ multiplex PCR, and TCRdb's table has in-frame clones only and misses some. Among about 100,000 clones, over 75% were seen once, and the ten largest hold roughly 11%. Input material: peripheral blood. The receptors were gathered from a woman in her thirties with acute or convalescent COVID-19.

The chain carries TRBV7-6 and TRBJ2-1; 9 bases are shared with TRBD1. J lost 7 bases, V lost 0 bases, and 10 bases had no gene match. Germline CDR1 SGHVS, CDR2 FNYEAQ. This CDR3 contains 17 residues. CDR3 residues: CASSLAEQGARLNEQFF. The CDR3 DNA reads TGTGCCAGCAGCTTAGCAGAACAGGGGGCGAGATTGAATGAGCAGTTCTTC.

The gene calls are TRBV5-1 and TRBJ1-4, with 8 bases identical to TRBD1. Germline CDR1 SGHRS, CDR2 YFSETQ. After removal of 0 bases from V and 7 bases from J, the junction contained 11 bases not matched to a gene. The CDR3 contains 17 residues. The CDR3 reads CASSLDRGAAVGEKLFF. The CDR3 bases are TGCGCCAGCAGCTTGGACAGGGGGGCCGCAGTTGGTGAAAAACTGTTTTTT.

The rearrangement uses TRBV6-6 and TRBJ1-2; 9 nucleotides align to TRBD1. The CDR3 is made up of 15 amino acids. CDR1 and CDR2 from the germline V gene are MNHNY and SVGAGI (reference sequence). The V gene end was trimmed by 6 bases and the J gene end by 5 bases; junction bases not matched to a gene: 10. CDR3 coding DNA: TGTGCCAGCAGCTCCGGGACAGGGAATGTATATGGCTACACCTTC. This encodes CASSSGTGNVYGYTF.

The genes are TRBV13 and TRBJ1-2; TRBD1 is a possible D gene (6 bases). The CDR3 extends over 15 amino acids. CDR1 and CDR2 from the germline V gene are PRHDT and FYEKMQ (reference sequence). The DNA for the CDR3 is TGTGGAGAGACAGGAGCGGGACCAGCTAACTATGGCTACACCTTC. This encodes CGETGAGPANYGYTF.

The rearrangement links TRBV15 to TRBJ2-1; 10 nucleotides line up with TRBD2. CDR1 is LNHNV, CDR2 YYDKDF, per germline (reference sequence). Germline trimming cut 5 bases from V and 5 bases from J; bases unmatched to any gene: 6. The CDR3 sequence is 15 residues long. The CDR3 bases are TGTGCCACCAGCCCACGGACTAGCGGACACAATGAGCAGTTCTTC. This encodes CATSPRTSGHNEQFF.

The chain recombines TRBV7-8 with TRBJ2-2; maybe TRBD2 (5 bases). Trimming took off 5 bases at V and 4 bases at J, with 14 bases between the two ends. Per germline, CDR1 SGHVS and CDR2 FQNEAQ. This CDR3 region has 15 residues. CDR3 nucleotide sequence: TGTGCCAGCAGCCATACCCGCGGGTCCACCGGGGAGCTGTTTTTT. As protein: CASSHTRGSTGELFF.

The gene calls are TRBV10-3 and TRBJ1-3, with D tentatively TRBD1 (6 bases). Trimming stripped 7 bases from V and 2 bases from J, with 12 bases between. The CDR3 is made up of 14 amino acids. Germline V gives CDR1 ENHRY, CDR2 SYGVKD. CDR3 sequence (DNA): TGTGCCATCAAGACAGGTATAACTGGAAACACCATATATTTT. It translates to CAIKTGITGNTIYF.

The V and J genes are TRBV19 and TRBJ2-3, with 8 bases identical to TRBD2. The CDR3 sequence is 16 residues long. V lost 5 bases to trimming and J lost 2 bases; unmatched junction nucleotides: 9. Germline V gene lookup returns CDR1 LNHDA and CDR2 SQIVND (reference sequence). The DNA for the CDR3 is TGTGCCAGTAGTGCCGGGACTAGGTCCTCCACAGATACGCAGTATTTT. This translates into CASSAGTRSSTDTQYF. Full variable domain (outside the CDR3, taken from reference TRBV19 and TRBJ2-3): DGGITQSPKYLFRKEGQNVTLSCEQNLNHDAMYWYRQDPGQGLRLIYYSQIVNDFQKGDIAEGYSVSREKKESFPLTVTSAQKNPTAFYLCASSAGTRSSTDTQYFGPGTRLTVL.

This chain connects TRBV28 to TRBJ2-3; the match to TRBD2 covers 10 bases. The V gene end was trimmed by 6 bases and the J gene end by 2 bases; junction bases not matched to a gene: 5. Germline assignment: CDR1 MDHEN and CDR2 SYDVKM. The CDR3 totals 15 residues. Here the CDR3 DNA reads TGTGCCAGCAGAGAGCGGGGGGGAAACACAGATACGCAGTATTTT. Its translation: CASRERGGNTDTQYF.

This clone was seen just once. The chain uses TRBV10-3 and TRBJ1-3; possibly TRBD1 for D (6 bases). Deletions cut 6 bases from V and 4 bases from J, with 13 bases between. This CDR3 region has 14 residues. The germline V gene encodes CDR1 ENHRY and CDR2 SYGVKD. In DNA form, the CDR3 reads TGTGCCATCAGAACTGGGACACCCGGAAACACCATATATTTT. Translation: CAIRTGTPGNTIYF.

CDR3 DNA sequence: TGTGCCAGCAGCCGGGCGGAGGGGTTCGAGCAGTACTTC. Its protein product is CASSRAEGFEQYF. The V gene is TRBV7-2, the J gene TRBJ2-7, with TRBD2 as a possible D gene (6 bases). The germline gives CDR1 SGHTA, CDR2 FQGNSA. V was trimmed by 5 bases and J by 6 bases, leaving 14 bases between them. The CDR3 loop spans 13 amino acids. Complete variable domain (other parts from reference TRBV7-2 and TRBJ2-7): GAGVSQSPSNKVTEKGKDVELRCDPISGHTALYWYRQSLGQGLEFLIYFQGNSAPDKSGLPSDRFSAERTGGSVSTLTIQRTQQEDSAVYLCASSRAEGFEQYFGPGTRLTVT.

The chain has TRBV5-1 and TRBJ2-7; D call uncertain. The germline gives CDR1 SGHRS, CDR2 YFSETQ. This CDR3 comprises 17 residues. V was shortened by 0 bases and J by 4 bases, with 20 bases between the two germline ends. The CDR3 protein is CASSLEPRGFFLYEQYF. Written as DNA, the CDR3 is TGCGCCAGCAGCTTGGAGCCGAGAGGCTTCTTCCTTTACGAGCAGTACTTC.

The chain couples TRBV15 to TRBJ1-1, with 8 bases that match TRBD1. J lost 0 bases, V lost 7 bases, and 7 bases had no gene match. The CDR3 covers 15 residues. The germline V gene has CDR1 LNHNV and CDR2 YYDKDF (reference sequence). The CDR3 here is CATKADREVNTEAFF. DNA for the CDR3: TGTGCCACCAAAGCGGACAGGGAGGTGAACACTGAAGCTTTCTTT.

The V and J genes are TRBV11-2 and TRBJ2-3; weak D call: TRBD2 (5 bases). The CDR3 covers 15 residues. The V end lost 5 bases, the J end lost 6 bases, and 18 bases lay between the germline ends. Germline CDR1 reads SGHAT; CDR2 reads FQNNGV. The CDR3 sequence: CASSLEMASSDTQYF. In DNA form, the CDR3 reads TGTGCCAGCAGCCTTGAGATGGCTAGCTCGGATACGCAGTATTTT.